The rows below give T cell receptor beta chains drawn from one sample of a study of T cell repertoires in ileal Crohn's disease. Only in-frame clones appear in the TCRdb table, and some are missing; sequencing was by immunoSEQ multiplex PCR. The sample comprises some 15,000 clones, about 60% of which are singletons, and 5% to 7% rests with the top ten. The material sequenced was ileal tissue. The receptors stem from an adult with Crohn's disease. Each CDR3 is given with its conserved first and last residue. The D gene is left open where the match is weak. Some rows mark clone size as missing; the rest say once, few, many or name a class of expanded clone.

clone_size	v_call	j_call	d_call	cdr3_nt	cdr3_aa
-	TRBV18	TRBJ1-2	-	TGTGCCAGCTCACCATCGGCAGGGGAGAATGGCTACACCTTC	CASSPSAGENGYTF
-	TRBV20-1	TRBJ2-7	TRBD2	TGCAGTGCTGGACTAGCGAACGAGCAGTACTTC	CSAGLANEQYF
-	TRBV30	TRBJ2-3	TRBD2	TGTGCCTGGAGCCGAGGACTAGCGTCGCAGTATTTT	CAWSRGLASQYF
-	TRBV4-3	TRBJ2-6	TRBD2	TGCGCCAGCAGCCCTTGGGGGGGATCTGGGGCCAACGTCCTGACTTTC	CASSPWGGSGANVLTF
-	TRBV14	TRBJ2-3	TRBD2	TGTGCCAGCAGCCAAGGACGAAACGCCGGGACTAGCGGGAGGCCCACAGATACGCAGTATTTT	CASSQGRNAGTSGRPTDTQYF
-	TRBV6-5	TRBJ1-5	-	TGTGCCAGCAGTTCTTTGTGGAGGAGCAATCAGCCCCAGCATTTT	CASSSLWRSNQPQHF
-	TRBV19	TRBJ1-4	-	TGTGCCAGTAGTAAAAGTGTTTGGGCCCTCAATGAAAAACTGTTTTTT	CASSKSVWALNEKLFF
few	TRBV30	TRBJ2-5	TRBD2	TGTGCCTGGGGCCCGACTAGCGGGAGTGAGACCCAGTACTTC	CAWGPTSGSETQYF
few	TRBV7-9	TRBJ1-4	TRBD1	TGTGCCAGCAGCTTAGTTGGACAGGGGGATGAAAAACTGTTTTTT	CASSLVGQGDEKLFF
-	TRBV7-9	TRBJ2-5	TRBD2	TGTGCCAGCAGCGGTGTACTAGCGGGAGGGAATCAATACTTC	CASSGVLAGGNQYF
medium-sized	TRBV21-1	TRBJ2-3	-	TGTGCCAGCAGCACGCGGGGGGCAGATACGCAGTATTTT	CASSTRGADTQYF
-	TRBV11-2	TRBJ1-5	-	TGTGCCAGCAGGCCTCCCGGGGGGAGCAATCAGCCCCAGCATTTT	CASRPPGGSNQPQHF
few	TRBV1	TRBJ2-1	-	TGCACCAGCAGCCAAGATCAGCCGGGAGAACGGCCTCGTAGCTCCTACAATGAGCAGTTCTTC	CTSSQDQPGERPRSSYNEQFF
-	TRBV5-6	TRBJ2-3	TRBD2	TGTGCCAGCAGCTTTCGCGGGAGGAGCACAGATACGCAGTATTTT	CASSFRGRSTDTQYF
-	TRBV2	TRBJ1-4	-	TGTGCCAGCAGTTGGGACTTTGGAAAACTGTTTTTT	CASSWDFGKLFF
-	TRBV5-1	TRBJ2-3	-	TGCGCCAGCAGCCTGGCGAGGTCGGCTGATACGCAGTATTTT	CASSLARSADTQYF
-	TRBV25-1	TRBJ2-2	TRBD1	TGTGCCAGCACAAAACAGGGGGTTGAGACCGGGGAGCTGTTTTTT	CASTKQGVETGELFF
-	TRBV30	TRBJ2-7	TRBD2	TGTGCCACAGGACTAGCGGCTCTCTCATCCTCCTACGAGCAGTACTTC	CATGLAALSSSYEQYF
-	TRBV28	TRBJ1-1	-	TGTGCCAGCAGTTTACAAGGCAGAGGAACTGAAGCTTTCTTT	CASSLQGRGTEAFF
few	TRBV5-1	TRBJ2-5	TRBD1	TGCGCCAGCAGCTTGGGGGGACAGGTTGAAATGGAGACCCAGTACTTC	CASSLGGQVEMETQYF
-	TRBV2	TRBJ1-2	-	TGTGCCAGCAGTGAATTTCTAGGCTACACCTTC	CASSEFLGYTF
-	TRBV2	TRBJ1-5	TRBD1	TGTGCCAGCAGTGGGACAGGAGGAGTGTATAGCAATCAGCCCCAGCATTTT	CASSGTGGVYSNQPQHF
-	TRBV27	TRBJ2-2	TRBD2	TGTGCCAGCAGCGACGGCAGCGGGAGCCCTTCCGGGGAGCTGTTTTTT	CASSDGSGSPSGELFF
few	TRBV18	TRBJ2-7	-	TGTGCCAGCTCACCAACGTCAACATTATCCTACGAGCAGTACTTC	CASSPTSTLSYEQYF
few	TRBV27	TRBJ2-3	TRBD1	TGTGCCAGCAGACGAATGGGACAGATGTTCACAGATACGCAGTATTTT	CASRRMGQMFTDTQYF
few	TRBV10-3	TRBJ2-5	TRBD1	TGTGCCATCAGCCGGGGACAGCAAGAGACCCAGTACTTC	CAISRGQQETQYF
-	TRBV5-1	TRBJ2-2	TRBD1	TGCGCCAGCAGCTTTATTAGGACAGGGAACACCGGGGAGCTGTTTTTT	CASSFIRTGNTGELFF
-	TRBV18	TRBJ2-7	-	TGTGCCAGCTCACCAAGATCAGGAGGCGGAGAAGGAAGTTACTACTTC	CASSPRSGGGEGSYYF
-	TRBV6-1	TRBJ2-7	-	TGTGCCAGCACGCCCGGTTCAAGCGGCTCCTACGAGCAGTACTTC	CASTPGSSGSYEQYF
-	TRBV6-1	TRBJ2-2	-	TGTGCCAGCAGTGAAATGGAGGGGGCTATGGCTGGAGGGGAGCTGTTTTTT	CASSEMEGAMAGGELFF
few	TRBV29-1	TRBJ1-2	-	TGCAGCGTTGAAGAAAGGGCAGGGAACTATGGCTACACCTTC	CSVEERAGNYGYTF
few	TRBV6-1	TRBJ1-2	TRBD1	TGTGCCAGCAGTTTGGACAGGTTCAATGGCTACACCTTC	CASSLDRFNGYTF
-	TRBV11-2	TRBJ2-1	TRBD1	TGTGCCAGCAGCTTGTGGACAGGGGAGGATGAGCAGTTCTTC	CASSLWTGEDEQFF
-	TRBV18	TRBJ1-2	TRBD1	TGTGCCAGCTCACGGGACAGGGGTAATAGTGGCTACACCTTC	CASSRDRGNSGYTF
hyperexpanded	TRBV4-3	TRBJ2-1	-	TGCGCCAGCAGCCAAGAGAGTGGGCACCCGTCGGCCTACAATGAGCAGTTCTTC	CASSQESGHPSAYNEQFF
-	TRBV18	TRBJ2-6	TRBD2	TGTGCCAGCTCACGAGAACTAGCGGGAGACTCTGGGGCCAACGTCCTGACTTTC	CASSRELAGDSGANVLTF
-	TRBV4-3	TRBJ1-2	-	TGCGCCAGCAGCCAAGATAGTCAGGGGCTTTATGGCTACACCTTC	CASSQDSQGLYGYTF
few	TRBV7-8	TRBJ2-3	TRBD2	TGTGCCAGCAGCCCTCGGGAGGCGGCAAGCACAGATACGCAGTATTTT	CASSPREAASTDTQYF
once	TRBV19	TRBJ2-7	TRBD2	TGTGCCAGTAGTATGGGTCTAGCGGGAGCTCCCTACGAGCAGTACTTC	CASSMGLAGAPYEQYF
few	TRBV4-2	TRBJ1-3	-	TGTGCCAGCAGCCAAGAGGGGGGAGGGGTCTCTGGAAACACCATATATTTT	CASSQEGGGVSGNTIYF
-	TRBV28	TRBJ2-1	TRBD2	TGTGCCAGCAGACCCCTAGCGGGAGTATACAATGAGCAGTTCTTC	CASRPLAGVYNEQFF
-	TRBV6-5	TRBJ1-5	-	TGTGCCAGCAGTTACTCGGGCGCAGGGAATCAGCCCCAGCATTTT	CASSYSGAGNQPQHF
few	TRBV18	TRBJ1-3	-	TGTGCCAGCTCACCACCGGGGGGACTCTCTGGAAACACCATATATTTT	CASSPPGGLSGNTIYF
-	TRBV30	TRBJ2-7	TRBD2	TGTGCCTGGAGTTTCTCCGGGACGGGGGGCTACGAGCAGTACTTC	CAWSFSGTGGYEQYF
once	TRBV7-2	TRBJ2-6	TRBD1	TGTGCCAGCAGCACCTCAGGGGGCCGACACTCTGGGGCCAACGTCCTGACTTTC	CASSTSGGRHSGANVLTF
-	TRBV6-4	TRBJ2-2	-	TGTGCCAGCAGTGAAGCCGGGACCGGGGAGCTGTTTTTT	CASSEAGTGELFF
-	TRBV6-5	TRBJ2-5	TRBD1	TGTGCCAGCAGATCGACAGGGGGCATGGAGACCCAGTACTTC	CASRSTGGMETQYF
-	TRBV7-2	TRBJ2-3	-	TGTGCCAGCAGCCAGAACACAGATACGCAGTATTTT	CASSQNTDTQYF
few	TRBV5-1	TRBJ2-1	TRBD2	TGCGCCAGCAGCTTGTTTAGGAGCGGGGAGTACAATGAGCAGTTCTTC	CASSLFRSGEYNEQFF
few	TRBV7-2	TRBJ2-3	-	TGTGCCAGCAGCCAGACCGGGACACCTAGATATACGCAGTATTTT	CASSQTGTPRYTQYF